This is a list of T cell receptor beta chains from one sample in a study of STAT3 mutations in large granular lymphocyte leukemia. Assay used: immunoSEQ multiplex PCR; TCRdb lists only in-frame clones, some missing. The table shows about 10,000 clones, with around 57% occurring only once. The sample consisted of peripheral blood mononuclear cells. These receptors were collected from a boy between 10 and 17 years old with T-cell large granular lymphocyte leukemia. Some clones in this sample may be carry-over from other donors' samples. The CDR3 runs from the conserved cysteine through the conserved F or W. D genes are given only for firm matches. Not all rows give a size; the values are once, few, many and, for expanded clones, a class.

size: -; V: TRBV6-1; D: -; J: TRBJ1-2; CDR3: CASSADDYSGDYGYTF; DNA: TGTGCCAGCAGTGCGGACGATTATTCAGGGGACTATGGCTACACCTTC
size: -; V: TRBV6-1; D: -; J: TRBJ2-7; CDR3: CASSERWEGYEQYF; DNA: TGTGCCAGCAGTGAACGTTGGGAAGGATACGAGCAGTACTTC
size: -; V: TRBV5-1; D: -; J: TRBJ2-6; CDR3: CASSLAIVYSSGANVLTF; DNA: TGCGCCAGCAGCTTGGCGATCGTGTACAGCTCTGGGGCCAACGTCCTGACTTTC
size: -; V: TRBV4-1; D: -; J: TRBJ1-5; CDR3: CASSQGVAQPQHF; DNA: TGCGCCAGCAGCCAAGGGGTGGCTCAGCCCCAGCATTTT
size: -; V: TRBV5-1; D: TRBD2; J: TRBJ2-5; CDR3: CASSWGTSSHGAQETQYF; DNA: TGCGCCAGCAGCTGGGGGACTAGCTCACATGGGGCCCAAGAGACCCAGTACTTC
size: -; V: TRBV4-1; D: -; J: TRBJ1-4; CDR3: CASSPNPGRRDEKLFF; DNA: TGCGCCAGCAGCCCCAATCCCGGGCGTCGGGATGAAAAACTGTTTTTT
size: few; V: TRBV6-5; D: -; J: TRBJ1-5; CDR3: CASSYSVRANQPQHF; DNA: TGTGCCAGCAGTTACTCGGTCCGAGCGAATCAGCCCCAGCATTTT
size: few; V: TRBV5-1; D: -; J: TRBJ1-4; CDR3: CASSLAWDEKLFF; DNA: TGCGCCAGCAGCTTGGCCTGGGATGAAAAACTGTTTTTT
size: -; V: TRBV5-1; D: -; J: TRBJ1-5; CDR3: CASSLSGDQPQHF; DNA: TGCGCCAGCAGCTTGTCAGGGGATCAGCCCCAGCATTTT
size: few; V: TRBV27; D: -; J: TRBJ2-3; CDR3: CASSEAGVADTQYF; DNA: TGTGCCAGCAGTGAGGCAGGGGTCGCAGATACGCAGTATTTT
size: few; V: TRBV29-1; D: TRBD1; J: TRBJ1-2; CDR3: CSVDADRGRGYTF; DNA: TGCAGCGTTGACGCGGACAGGGGACGTGGCTACACCTTC
size: few; V: TRBV6-5; D: TRBD1; J: TRBJ1-5; CDR3: CASSGTGFSQPQHF; DNA: TGTGCCAGCAGTGGGACAGGATTCAGTCAGCCCCAGCATTTT
size: -; V: TRBV15; D: TRBD2; J: TRBJ2-7; CDR3: CATSRGGGDPLDEQYF; DNA: TGTGCCACCAGCAGAGGCGGGGGGGACCCTCTCGACGAGCAGTACTTC
size: -; V: TRBV27; D: -; J: TRBJ1-2; CDR3: CASSWARGETEGYTF; DNA: TGTGCCAGCAGTTGGGCCCGAGGGGAGACAGAAGGCTACACCTTC
size: -; V: TRBV6-6; D: TRBD1; J: TRBJ2-7; CDR3: CASSETGSSYEQYF; DNA: TGTGCCAGCAGTGAGACAGGGAGTTCCTACGAGCAGTACTTC
size: -; V: TRBV10-2; D: -; J: TRBJ2-7; CDR3: CASSESEGTSYEQYF; DNA: TGCGCCAGCAGTGAGTCGGAGGGAACCTCCTACGAGCAGTACTTC
size: -; V: TRBV27; D: -; J: TRBJ1-3; CDR3: CASRWAGGNTIYF; DNA: TGTGCCAGCCGTTGGGCGGGAGGAAACACCATATATTTT